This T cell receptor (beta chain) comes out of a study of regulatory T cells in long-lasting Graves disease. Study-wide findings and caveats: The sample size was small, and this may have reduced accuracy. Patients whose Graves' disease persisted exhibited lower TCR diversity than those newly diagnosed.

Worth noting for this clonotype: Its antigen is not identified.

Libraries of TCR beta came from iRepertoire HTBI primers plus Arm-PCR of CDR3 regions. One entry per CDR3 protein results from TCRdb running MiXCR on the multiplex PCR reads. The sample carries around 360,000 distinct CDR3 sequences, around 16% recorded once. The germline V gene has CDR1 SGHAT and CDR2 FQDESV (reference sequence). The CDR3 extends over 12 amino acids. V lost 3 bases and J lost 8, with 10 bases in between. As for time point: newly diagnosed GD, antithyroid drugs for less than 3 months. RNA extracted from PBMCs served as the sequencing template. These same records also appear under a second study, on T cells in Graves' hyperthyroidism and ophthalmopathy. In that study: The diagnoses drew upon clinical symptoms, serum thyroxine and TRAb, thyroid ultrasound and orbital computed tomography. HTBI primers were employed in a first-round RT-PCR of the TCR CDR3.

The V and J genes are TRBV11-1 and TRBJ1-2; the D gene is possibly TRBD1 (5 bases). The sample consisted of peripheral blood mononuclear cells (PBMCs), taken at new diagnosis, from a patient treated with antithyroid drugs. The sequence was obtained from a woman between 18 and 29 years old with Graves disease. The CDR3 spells CASSLDHRGYTF. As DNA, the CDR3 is TGTGCCAGCAGCTTGGACCACAGGGGCTACACCTTC.